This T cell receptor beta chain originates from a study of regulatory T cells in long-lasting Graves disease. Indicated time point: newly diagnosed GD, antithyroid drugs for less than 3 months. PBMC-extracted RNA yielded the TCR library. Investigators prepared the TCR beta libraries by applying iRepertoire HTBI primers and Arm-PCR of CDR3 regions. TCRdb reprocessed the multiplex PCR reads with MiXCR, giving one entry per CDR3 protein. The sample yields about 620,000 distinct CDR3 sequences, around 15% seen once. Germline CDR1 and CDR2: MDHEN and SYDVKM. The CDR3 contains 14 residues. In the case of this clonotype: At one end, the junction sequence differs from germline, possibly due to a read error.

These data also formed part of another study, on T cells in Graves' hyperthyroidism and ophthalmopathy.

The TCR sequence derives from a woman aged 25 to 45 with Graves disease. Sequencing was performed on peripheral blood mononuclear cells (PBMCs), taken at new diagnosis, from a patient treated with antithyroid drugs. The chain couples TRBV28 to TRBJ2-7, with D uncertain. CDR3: CASSLMVPPYEQHF. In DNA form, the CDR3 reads TGTGCCAGCAGCTTAATGGTGCCCCCCTACGAGCAGCACTTC.